Presented here are 4 T cell receptor beta chains from one specimen sequenced in a study of blood T cell repertoires in COVID-19. Data came from immunoSEQ multiplex PCR; TCRdb stores just in-frame clones and leaves some out. The table has about 200,000 clones, less than 90% seen once; the top ten hold roughly 4.5%. Sequenced sample: PBMCs or T cells enriched from blood (not recorded which). These receptors all stem from a woman in her 30s who had been exposed to COVID-19.

The V and J genes are TRBV19 and TRBJ1-2; 8 bases fit TRBD1. V was clipped by 9 bases and J by 3 bases; unmatched bases: 12. The CDR3 loop spans 15 amino acids. Looked up from germline, CDR1 is LNHDA and CDR2 is SQIVND (reference sequence). The CDR3 DNA reads TGTGCCAGCTCGAGGAAAGGACAGGGAGACTATGGCTACACCTTC. Translated: CASSRKGQGDYGYTF.

This clone was recorded a few times. This rearrangement joins TRBV19 to TRBJ1-1, with 7 nucleotides matching TRBD1. This CDR3 comprises 16 residues. With 1 base clipped from V and 5 bases from J, the junction kept 10 bases outside the gene matches. Germline V gene lookup returns CDR1 LNHDA and CDR2 SQIVND (reference sequence). The CDR3 coding sequence is TGTGCCAGTAGTATAGTTGAGGCAGGGGGGAGTACTGAAGCTTTCTTT. As protein: CASSIVEAGGSTEAFF.

V gene TRBV9 combines with J gene TRBJ1-4; 10 bases align to TRBD1. This CDR3 contains 16 residues. Germline CDR1 is SGDLS and CDR2 is YYNGEE. V lost 4 bases, J lost 3 bases, and 6 bases stayed unmatched. The DNA for the CDR3 is TGTGCCAGCAGCCCGGGACAGGGGTACGCTAATGAAAAACTGTTTTTT. The encoded protein is CASSPGQGYANEKLFF.

This sequence joins TRBV15 and TRBJ1-2; 9 nucleotides line up with TRBD1. V lost 9 bases to trimming and J lost 5 bases; unmatched junction nucleotides: 10. The CDR3 sequence is 14 residues long. From germline, CDR1 is LNHNV and CDR2 YYDKDF (reference sequence). Here the CDR3 reads CATRGQGFSYGYTF. As DNA, the CDR3 is TGTGCCACGAGGGGACAGGGCTTTTCTTATGGCTACACCTTC.